Sequencing of this T cell receptor beta chain was carried out in a study of T cell changes during pregnancy in multiple sclerosis (dated 2019 in TCRdb). Background for the entire study: In women with multiple sclerosis, the researchers looked at how the T cell repertoire shifted as pregnancy progressed.

Receptor libraries were prepared by the immunoSEQ multiplex PCR assay. Entries here come from immuneACCESS through TCRdb and include only in-frame sequences with V and J called. Some clones fail to appear in such tables; in the studies checked, an unresolved V gene covers under half of the shortfall, and the cause of the remainder is unknown. This sample has more than 45,000 clones in its table, and about 93% of those were observed once. Approximately 0.25% of the sample is taken by the ten largest. Comments on this clone: What this receptor recognizes is not known. The sample holds no much larger clone one base away, and base qualities are not on file.

Via the germline V gene, CDR1 is SGDLS and CDR2 YYNGEE. The CDR3 starts with the cysteine, ends with the phenylalanine, and has 14 residues. The DNA shown is the 42-base CDR3, in frame from base 1. V lost 0 bases and J lost 4 bases; the stretch between them is 8 bases long. The V and J genes are TRBV9 and TRBJ1-3; the D gene cannot be named for sure. The receptor was derived from a female donor with multiple sclerosis, enrolled in a pregnancy study. The source material was CD4+ T cells from peripheral blood mononuclear cells, sampled in the second trimester of pregnancy. The CDR3 corresponds to CASSVEPPGNTIYF. The nucleotides read TGTGCCAGCAGCGTAGAGCCTCCGGGAAACACCATATATTTT.